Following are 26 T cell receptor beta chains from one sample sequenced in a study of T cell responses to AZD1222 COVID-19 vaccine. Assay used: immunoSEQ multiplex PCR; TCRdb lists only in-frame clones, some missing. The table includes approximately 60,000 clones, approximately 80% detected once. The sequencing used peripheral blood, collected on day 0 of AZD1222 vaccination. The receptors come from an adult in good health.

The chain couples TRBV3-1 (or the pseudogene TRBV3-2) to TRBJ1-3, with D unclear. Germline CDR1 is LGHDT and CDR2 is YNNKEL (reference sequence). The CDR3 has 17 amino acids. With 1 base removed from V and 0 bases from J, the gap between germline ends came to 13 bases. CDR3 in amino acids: CASSQVEGPDSGNTIYF. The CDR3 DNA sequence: TGTGCCAGCAGCCAAGTAGAGGGCCCCGACTCTGGAAACACCATATATTTT.

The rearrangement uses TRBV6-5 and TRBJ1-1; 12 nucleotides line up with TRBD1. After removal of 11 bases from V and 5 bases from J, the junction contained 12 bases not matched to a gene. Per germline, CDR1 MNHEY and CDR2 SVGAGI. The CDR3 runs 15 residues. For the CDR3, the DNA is TGTGCCGGACCGGGACAGGGGGCGGAGGGTACTGAAGCTTTCTTT. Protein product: CAGPGQGAEGTEAFF.

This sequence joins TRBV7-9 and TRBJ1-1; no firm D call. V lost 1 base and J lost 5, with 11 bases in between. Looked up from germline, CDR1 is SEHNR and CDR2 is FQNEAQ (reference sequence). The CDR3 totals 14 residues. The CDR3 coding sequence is TGTGCCAGCAGCTTAGGGCCCCCTGGGACTGAAGCTTTCTTT. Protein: CASSLGPPGTEAFF. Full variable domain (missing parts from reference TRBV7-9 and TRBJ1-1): DTGVSQNPRHKITKRGQNVTFRCDPISEHNRLYWYRQTLGQGPEFLTYFQNEAQLEKSRLLSDRFSAERPKGSFSTLEIQRTEQGDSAMYLCASSLGPPGTEAFFGQGTRLTVV.

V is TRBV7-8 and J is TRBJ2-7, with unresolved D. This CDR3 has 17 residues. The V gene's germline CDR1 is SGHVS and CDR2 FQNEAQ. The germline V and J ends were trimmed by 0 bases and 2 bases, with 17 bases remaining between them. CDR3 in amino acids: CASSLAEVGLLPYEQYF. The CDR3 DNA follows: TGTGCCAGCAGCTTAGCAGAGGTGGGCCTCCTCCCCTACGAGCAGTACTTC.

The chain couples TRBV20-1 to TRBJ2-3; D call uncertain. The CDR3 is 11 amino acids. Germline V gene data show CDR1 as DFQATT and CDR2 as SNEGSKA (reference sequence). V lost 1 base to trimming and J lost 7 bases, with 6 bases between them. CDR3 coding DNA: TGCAGTGCTAGAGGTGGCTATACGCAGTATTTT. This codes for CSARGGYTQYF.

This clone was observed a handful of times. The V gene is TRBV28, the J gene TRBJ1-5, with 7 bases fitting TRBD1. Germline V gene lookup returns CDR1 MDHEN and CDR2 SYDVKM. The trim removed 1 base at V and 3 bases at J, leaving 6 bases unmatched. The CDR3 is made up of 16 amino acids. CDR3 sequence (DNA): TGTGCCAGCAGTTTATCAGGGGGACCAAACAATCAGCCCCAGCATTTT. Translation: CASSLSGGPNNQPQHF.

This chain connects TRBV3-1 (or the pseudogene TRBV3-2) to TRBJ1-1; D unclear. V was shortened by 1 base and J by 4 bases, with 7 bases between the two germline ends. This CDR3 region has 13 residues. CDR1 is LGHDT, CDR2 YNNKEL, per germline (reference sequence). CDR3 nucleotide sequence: TGTGCCAGCAGCCAAGGATCTCGCACTGAAGCTTTCTTT. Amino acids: CASSQGSRTEAFF.

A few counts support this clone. CDR3 sequence: CASGLSKTSGGASEQFF. The CDR3 coding sequence is TGTGCTAGTGGTTTGTCAAAGACTAGCGGGGGGGCTAGTGAGCAGTTCTTC. The chain is built from TRBV12-5 and TRBJ2-1; 14 positions agree with TRBD2. V shed 2 bases and J 9 bases; nucleotides not matched to a gene: 9. Germline CDR1 LGHNT, CDR2 FRNRAP. CDR3 length: 17 amino acids.

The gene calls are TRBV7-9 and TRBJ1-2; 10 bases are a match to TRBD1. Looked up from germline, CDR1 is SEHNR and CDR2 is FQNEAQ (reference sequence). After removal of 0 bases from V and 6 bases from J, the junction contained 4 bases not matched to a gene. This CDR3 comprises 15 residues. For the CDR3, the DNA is TGTGCCAGCAGCTTAGCCGGGACAGGGGAGGATGGCTACACCTTC. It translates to CASSLAGTGEDGYTF. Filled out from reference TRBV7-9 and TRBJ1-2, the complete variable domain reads DTGVSQNPRHKITKRGQNVTFRCDPISEHNRLYWYRQTLGQGPEFLTYFQNEAQLEKSRLLSDRFSAERPKGSFSTLEIQRTEQGDSAMYLCASSLAGTGEDGYTFGSGTRLTVV.

CDR3 bases: TGTGCCAGCAGCGCCGACACAGGGGCGGATACGCAGTATTTT. It specifies CASSADTGADTQYF. The chain recombines TRBV9 with TRBJ2-3, with 7 bases matching TRBD1. Trimming at V came to 3 bases and at J to 6 bases, leaving 7 bases not matched to a gene. The CDR3 contains 14 residues. Per germline, CDR1 SGDLS and CDR2 YYNGEE.

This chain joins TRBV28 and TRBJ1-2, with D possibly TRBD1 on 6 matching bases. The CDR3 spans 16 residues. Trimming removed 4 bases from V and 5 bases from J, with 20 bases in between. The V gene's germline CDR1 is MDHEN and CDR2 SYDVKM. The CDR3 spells CASSSYLRDTSYGYTF. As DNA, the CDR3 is TGTGCCAGCAGTTCTTACCTCCGGGACACTTCTTATGGCTACACCTTC.

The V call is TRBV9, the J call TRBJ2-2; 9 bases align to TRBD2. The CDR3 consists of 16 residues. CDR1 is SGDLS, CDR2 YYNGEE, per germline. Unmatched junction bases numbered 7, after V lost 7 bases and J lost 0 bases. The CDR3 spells CASAPLAGTNTGELFF. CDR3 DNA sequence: TGTGCCAGCGCCCCCCTAGCGGGGACGAACACCGGGGAGCTGTTTTTT.

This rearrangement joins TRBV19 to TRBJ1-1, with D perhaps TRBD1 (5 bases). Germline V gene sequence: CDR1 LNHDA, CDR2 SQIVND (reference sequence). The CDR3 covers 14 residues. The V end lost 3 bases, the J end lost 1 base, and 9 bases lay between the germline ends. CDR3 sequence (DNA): TGTGCCAGTAGTATGACAGTGCCGAACACTGAAGCTTTCTTT. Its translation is CASSMTVPNTEAFF.

CDR3 DNA: TGTGCCAGCAGCTTCGGGGGACAGGGGTGGGAGCAGTACTTC. Its translation: CASSFGGQGWEQYF. The chain is built from TRBV5-4 and TRBJ2-7, with 10 bases fitting TRBD1. Germline trimming cut 2 bases from V and 7 bases from J; bases unmatched to any gene: 6. Germline CDR1 reads SGHNT; CDR2 reads YYREEE (reference sequence). There are 14 residues in the CDR3.

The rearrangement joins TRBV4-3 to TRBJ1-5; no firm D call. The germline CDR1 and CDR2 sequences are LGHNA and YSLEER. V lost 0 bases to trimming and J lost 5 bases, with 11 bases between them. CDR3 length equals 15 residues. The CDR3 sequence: CASSQDGQAYQPQHF. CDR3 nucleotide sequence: TGCGCCAGCAGCCAAGATGGGCAGGCCTATCAGCCCCAGCATTTT.

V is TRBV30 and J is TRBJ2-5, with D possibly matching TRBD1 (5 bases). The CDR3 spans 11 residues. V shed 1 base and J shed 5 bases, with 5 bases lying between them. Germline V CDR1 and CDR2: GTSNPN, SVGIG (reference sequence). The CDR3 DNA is TGTGCCTGGAGTGCAGGGGAGACCCAGTACTTC. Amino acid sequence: CAWSAGETQYF.

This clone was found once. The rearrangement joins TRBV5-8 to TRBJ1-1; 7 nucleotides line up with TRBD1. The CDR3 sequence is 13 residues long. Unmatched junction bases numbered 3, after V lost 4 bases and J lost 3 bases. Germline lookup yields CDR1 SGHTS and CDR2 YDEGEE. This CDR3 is CASSEDRDTEAFF. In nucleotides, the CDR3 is TGTGCCAGCAGCGAAGACAGGGACACTGAAGCTTTCTTT.

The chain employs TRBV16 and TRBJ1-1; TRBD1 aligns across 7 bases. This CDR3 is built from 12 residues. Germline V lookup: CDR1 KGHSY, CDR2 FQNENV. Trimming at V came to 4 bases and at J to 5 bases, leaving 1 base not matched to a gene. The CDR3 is CASSPTGTEAFF. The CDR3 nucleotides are TGTGCCAGCAGCCCGACAGGGACTGAAGCTTTCTTT.

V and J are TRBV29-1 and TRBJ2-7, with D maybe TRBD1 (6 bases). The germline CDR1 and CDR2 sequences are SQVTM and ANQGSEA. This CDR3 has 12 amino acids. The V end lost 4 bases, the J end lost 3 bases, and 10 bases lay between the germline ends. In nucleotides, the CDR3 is TGCAGCGTTGCTGTAGGGGGCTACGAGCAGTACTTC. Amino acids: CSVAVGGYEQYF.

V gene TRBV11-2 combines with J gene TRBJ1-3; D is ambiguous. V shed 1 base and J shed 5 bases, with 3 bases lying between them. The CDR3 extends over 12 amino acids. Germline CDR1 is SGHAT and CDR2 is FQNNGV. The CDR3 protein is CASSLGRNTIYF. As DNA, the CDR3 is TGTGCCAGCAGCTTAGGGAGAAACACCATATATTTT. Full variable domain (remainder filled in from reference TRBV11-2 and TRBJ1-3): EAGVAQSPRYKIIEKRQSVAFWCNPISGHATLYWYQQILGQGPKLLIQFQNNGVVDDSQLPKDRFSAERLKGVDSTLKIQPAKLEDSAVYLCASSLGRNTIYFGEGSWLTVV.

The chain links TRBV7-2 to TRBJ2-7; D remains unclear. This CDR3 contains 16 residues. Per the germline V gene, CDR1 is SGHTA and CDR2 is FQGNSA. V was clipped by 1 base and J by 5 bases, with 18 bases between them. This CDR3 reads CASSLVAKSGAHEQYF. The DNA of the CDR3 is TGTGCCAGCAGCTTAGTCGCTAAGTCCGGAGCCCACGAGCAGTACTTC.

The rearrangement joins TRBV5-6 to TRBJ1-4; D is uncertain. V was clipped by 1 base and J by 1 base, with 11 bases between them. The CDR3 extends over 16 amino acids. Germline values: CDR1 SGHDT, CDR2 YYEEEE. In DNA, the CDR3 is TGTGCCAGCAGCTTGCGGGGTCCTGGAACTAATGAAAAACTGTTTTTT. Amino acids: CASSLRGPGTNEKLFF.

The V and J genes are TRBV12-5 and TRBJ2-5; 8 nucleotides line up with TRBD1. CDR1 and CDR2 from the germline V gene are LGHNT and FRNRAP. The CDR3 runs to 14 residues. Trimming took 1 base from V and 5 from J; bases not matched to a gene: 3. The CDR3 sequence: CASGLGQGFETQYF. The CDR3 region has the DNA TGTGCTAGTGGTTTGGGACAGGGGTTTGAGACCCAGTACTTC.

CDR3 DNA: TGTGCCAGCAGCGTAGATGGCAGGGGCTATGGCTACACCTTC. Its protein product is CASSVDGRGYGYTF. V is TRBV9 and J is TRBJ1-2, with TRBD1 as a possible D gene (6 bases). Trimming took 0 bases from V and 4 from J, leaving 10 bases between them. This CDR3 spans 14 amino acids. Per germline, CDR1 SGDLS and CDR2 YYNGEE. Supplemented by reference TRBV9 and TRBJ1-2, the full variable domain reads DSGVTQTPKHLITATGQRVTLRCSPRSGDLSVYWYQQSLDQGLQFLIQYYNGEERAKGNILERFSAQQFPDLHSELNLSSLELGDSALYFCASSVDGRGYGYTFGSGTRLTVV.

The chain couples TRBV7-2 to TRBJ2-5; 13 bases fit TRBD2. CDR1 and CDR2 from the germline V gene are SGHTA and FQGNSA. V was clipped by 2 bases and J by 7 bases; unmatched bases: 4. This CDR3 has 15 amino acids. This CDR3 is CASSLTSGGAGTQYF. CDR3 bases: TGTGCCAGCAGCTTAACTAGCGGGGGGGCAGGGACCCAGTACTTC.

The CDR3 spells CASSYTENYEQYF. The CDR3, as DNA: TGTGCCAGCAGTTACACAGAGAACTACGAGCAGTACTTC. V gene TRBV6-5 combines with J gene TRBJ2-7; D remains ambiguous. The germline V gene encodes CDR1 MNHEY and CDR2 SVGAGI. This CDR3 contains 13 residues. V was clipped by 2 bases and J by 3 bases, with 8 bases between them.